Each of the 20 T cell receptor beta chains below was sequenced from the same sample in a study of PD-1 blockade in classical Hodgkin lymphoma. Each patient's relapse followed autologous stem cell transplantation, and brentuximab vedotin exposure varied. Repertoires were generated with immunoSEQ multiplex PCR, while TCRdb's copy carries only in-frame clones and drops some. Of about 50,000 clones listed, 88% were seen once; the top ten hold around 5.4%. The sample was peripheral blood mononuclear cells (PBMCs), taken before the second cycle of nivolumab. The receptors were sampled from a human donor with classical Hodgkin lymphoma.

The gene calls are TRBV19 and TRBJ1-3; D remains unclear. In germline, CDR1 is LNHDA, CDR2 SQIVND (reference sequence). This CDR3 has 14 amino acids. Trimming took off 5 bases at V and 3 bases at J, with 11 bases between the two ends. DNA of the CDR3: TGTGCCAGTAGTCAGGAGCTCGTTGGAAACACCATATATTTT. Translation: CASSQELVGNTIYF.

The chain is built from TRBV5-1 and TRBJ2-3, with D unresolved. Germline CDR1 is SGHRS and CDR2 is YFSETQ. The V end lost 4 bases, the J end lost 2 bases, and 11 bases lay between the germline ends. The CDR3 extends over 14 amino acids. The CDR3: CASSATRSTDTQYF. The CDR3 DNA is TGCGCCAGCAGCGCCACCCGGTCCACAGATACGCAGTATTTT.

The V gene is TRBV5-1, the J gene TRBJ2-1, with D perhaps assigned TRBD1 or TRBD2 (5 bases each). V was trimmed by 0 bases and J by 8 bases, leaving 12 bases between them. CDR3 length equals 14 residues. Per the germline V gene, CDR1 is SGHRS and CDR2 is YFSETQ. The CDR3 region has the DNA TGCGCCAGCAGCTTGGAAGTGACGGGGCATGAGCAGTTCTTC. Translation: CASSLEVTGHEQFF. The full variable domain, completed using reference TRBV5-1 and TRBJ2-1, is KAGVTQTPRYLIKTRGQQVTLSCSPISGHRSVSWYQQTPGQGLQFLFEYFSETQRNKGNFPGRFSGRQFSNSRSEMNVSTLELGDSALYLCASSLEVTGHEQFFGPGTRLTVL.

The chain combines TRBV5-1 with TRBJ1-1, with D unresolved. Germline V lookup: CDR1 SGHRS, CDR2 YFSETQ. The CDR3 has 16 residues. Trimming pared 5 bases from V and 2 bases from J, leaving 19 bases between. Written as DNA, the CDR3 is TGCGCCAGCAGTATTGGGAGGGCGGGGAGAAACACTGAAGCTTTCTTT. It is translated as CASSIGRAGRNTEAFF.

This chain connects TRBV28 to TRBJ2-5, with D possibly TRBD2 on 5 matching bases. Trimming left V 3 bases short and J 0 bases short, with 17 bases between. From germline, CDR1 is MDHEN and CDR2 SYDVKM. CDR3 length equals 17 residues. This CDR3 is CASSFQVGSQNQETQYF. The CDR3 DNA is TGTGCCAGCAGTTTCCAGGTGGGGAGTCAGAACCAAGAGACCCAGTACTTC.

This clone appeared a few times. The rearrangement joins TRBV13 to TRBJ2-1; tentative D call: TRBD1 (5 bases). This CDR3 contains 17 residues. CDR1 is PRHDT, CDR2 FYEKMQ, per germline (reference sequence). V lost 0 bases, J lost 8 bases, and 20 bases lay in between. The CDR3 protein is CASSLGQGFRQRDEQFF. The CDR3 DNA reads TGTGCCAGCAGCTTAGGGCAGGGATTCCGCCAACGCGATGAGCAGTTCTTC.

The V gene is TRBV5-1, the J gene TRBJ2-1; 10 bases fit TRBD1. Germline CDR1 reads SGHRS; CDR2 reads YFSETQ. The CDR3 sequence is 14 residues long. The V and J ends lost 4 bases and 8 bases, in that order; junction bases with no gene match: 6. The CDR3 loop reads CASSGGQGRYEQFF. The CDR3 DNA reads TGCGCCAGCAGCGGGGGACAGGGGAGGTATGAGCAGTTCTTC.

V is TRBV6-1 and J is TRBJ1-2; no reliable D call. Germline values: CDR1 MNHNS, CDR2 SASEGT. V shed 5 bases and J shed 4 bases, with 17 bases lying between them. This CDR3 comprises 15 residues. The CDR3 loop is CASSNLGKMLYGYTF. CDR3 in DNA: TGTGCCAGCAGTAACCTTGGTAAAATGCTCTATGGCTACACCTTC.

This chain uses TRBV28 with TRBJ1-4, with no clear D. This CDR3 contains 14 residues. The V end lost 5 bases, the J end lost 7 bases, and 14 bases lay between the germline ends. Germline assignment: CDR1 MDHEN and CDR2 SYDVKM. CDR3 DNA: TGTGCCAGCAGTGTACGAGGGTTCGGTGAAAAACTGTTTTTT. It encodes CASSVRGFGEKLFF.

This chain joins TRBV28 and TRBJ1-6; D is possibly TRBD1 (6 bases). The CDR3 totals 15 residues. The V gene's germline CDR1 is MDHEN and CDR2 SYDVKM. V shed 8 bases and J shed 7 bases, with 18 bases lying between them. CDR3 nucleotide sequence: TGTGCCAGCGATCTTCCGGGGGCAGGGAATTCACCCCTCCACTTT. This gives the protein CASDLPGAGNSPLHF.

The V call is TRBV9, the J call TRBJ2-3; the match to TRBD1 covers 8 bases. V lost 0 bases and J lost 3; bases outside the gene matches: 6. CDR1 is SGDLS and CDR2 is YYNGEE in the germline V gene. CDR3 size: 16 residues. DNA of the CDR3: TGTGCCAGCAGCGTAGCGGCAGGGGGCATGACAGATACGCAGTATTTT. Residues: CASSVAAGGMTDTQYF.

This rearrangement joins TRBV10-2 to TRBJ2-3, with 14 bases identical to TRBD2. This CDR3 comprises 14 residues. Germline V gives CDR1 WSHSY, CDR2 SAAADI. Losses at the gene ends were 8 bases for V and 5 bases for J; bases not matched to a gene: 3. CDR3 sequence: CASRGLAGGDTQYF. The CDR3 DNA is TGCGCCAGCCGCGGACTAGCGGGGGGAGATACGCAGTATTTT.

The genes are TRBV12-5 and TRBJ2-5; TRBD2 matches at 12 bases. The CDR3 consists of 19 residues. V dropped 5 bases and J dropped 5; count of bases not matched to a gene: 18. Germline V lookup: CDR1 LGHNT, CDR2 FRNRAP. In DNA form, the CDR3 reads TGTGCTAGTGGTCAGGAGATCCTAGCGGGGGGGCCGGAGGTGGAGACCCAGTACTTC. It encodes CASGQEILAGGPEVETQYF.

The J gene is TRBJ2-7, the V gene TRBV6-1, with D hard to call. CDR3 length: 14 amino acids. V dropped 6 bases and J dropped 1 base, with 13 bases sitting between them. Germline V gene lookup returns CDR1 MNHNS and CDR2 SASEGT. The CDR3 sequence: CASRPQTLSYEQYF. The CDR3 region has the DNA TGTGCCAGCAGGCCTCAGACCCTTTCCTACGAGCAGTACTTC.

V and J are TRBV11-2 and TRBJ1-6, with 7 positions matching TRBD1. Germline V gene lookup returns CDR1 SGHAT and CDR2 FQNNGV. The CDR3 has 14 amino acids. J lost 10 bases, V lost 5 bases, and 8 bases had no gene match. In DNA, the CDR3 is TGTGCCAGCAGCCACGACAGGGTTTTCTCACCCCTCCACTTT. It yields the protein CASSHDRVFSPLHF.

This clone was observed a single time. The CDR3 nucleotides read TGTGCCAGTAGTTTTGAGGCGAACACCGGGGAGCTGTTTTTT. Translation gives CASSFEANTGELFF. The V gene is TRBV19, the J gene TRBJ2-2; no definite D call. V lost 5 bases to trimming and J lost 0 bases, with 7 bases between them. The CDR3 runs 14 residues. Germline assignment: CDR1 LNHDA and CDR2 SQIVND (reference sequence). Based on the CDR3 plus reference TRBV19 and TRBJ2-2, the full variable domain is DGGITQSPKYLFRKEGQNVTLSCEQNLNHDAMYWYRQDPGQGLRLIYYSQIVNDFQKGDIAEGYSVSREKKESFPLTVTSAQKNPTAFYLCASSFEANTGELFFGEGSRLTVL.

The chain employs TRBV5-1 and TRBJ2-2; 8 nucleotides agree with TRBD1. CDR3 length equals 15 residues. The ends lost 3 bases at V and 4 bases at J; junction bases unmatched: 5. CDR1 is SGHRS and CDR2 is YFSETQ in the germline V gene. CDR3 coding DNA: TGCGCCAGCAGCTCGACAGGGGAGTTCACCGGGGAGCTGTTTTTT. It encodes CASSSTGEFTGELFF.

The J gene is TRBJ2-3, the V gene TRBV11-2, with 8 bases matching TRBD2. Germline CDR1 is SGHAT and CDR2 is FQNNGV. V shed 5 bases, J shed 2 bases, and the junction held 9 bases outside the gene matches. CDR3 size: 16 residues. This CDR3 reads CASSMSAGANTDTQYF. CDR3 bases: TGTGCCAGCAGCATGTCAGCGGGAGCAAACACAGATACGCAGTATTTT.

The J gene is TRBJ2-7, the V gene TRBV6-5; TRBD1 or TRBD2 may be the D gene (7 bases each). From germline, CDR1 is MNHEY and CDR2 SVGAGI. V dropped 6 bases and J dropped 2 bases, with 17 bases sitting between them. The CDR3 sequence is 15 residues long. Here the CDR3 reads CASRGGGRGPYEQYF. CDR3 bases: TGTGCCAGCAGGGGAGGGGGCCGGGGTCCCTACGAGCAGTACTTC.

The rearrangement uses TRBV5-1 and TRBJ2-2, with a tentative D call TRBD2 (6 bases). V lost 7 bases to trimming and J lost 4 bases, with 14 bases between them. In germline, CDR1 is SGHRS, CDR2 YFSETQ. The CDR3 has 14 amino acids. CDR3 sequence: CASGGSNPTGELFF. In nucleotides, the CDR3 is TGCGCCAGCGGAGGGTCGAACCCCACCGGGGAGCTGTTTTTT.